These 26 T cell receptor beta chains originate from one sample sequenced in a study of T cell responses to AZD1222 COVID-19 vaccine. Clones were sequenced by immunoSEQ multiplex PCR, and TCRdb holds only the in-frame ones, with some missing. The table includes around 140,000 clones, about nine tenths detected once. The sequencing here drew on peripheral blood, taken 28 days after the second AZD1222 dose. The receptors shown here come from an adult who received the AZD1222 COVID-19 vaccine.

A remark on this clone: The same CDR3 can be traced to other DNA sequences in this sample. The rearrangement links TRBV3-1 (or the pseudogene TRBV3-2) to TRBJ1-2, with D tentatively TRBD1 (6 bases). With 4 bases removed from V and 4 bases from J, the gap between germline ends came to 10 bases. Germline V CDR1 and CDR2: LGHDT, YNNKEL (reference sequence). The CDR3 totals 13 residues. The CDR3 DNA follows: TGTGCCAGCAGCCCAACGGACAGCTATGGCTACACCTTC. It translates to CASSPTDSYGYTF.

The J gene is TRBJ1-2, the V gene TRBV4-3; 7 nucleotides agree with TRBD1. The CDR3 has 17 residues. V lost 0 bases and J lost 2; bases outside the gene matches: 9. In germline, CDR1 is LGHNA, CDR2 YSLEER. CDR3 residues: CASSQDGGTDLNYGYTF. DNA of the CDR3: TGCGCCAGCAGCCAAGATGGGGGGACAGACCTAAACTATGGCTACACCTTC.

This chain links TRBV11-2 with TRBJ2-4, with TRBD2 matching over 13 bases. This CDR3 region has 18 residues. In germline, CDR1 is SGHAT, CDR2 FQNNGV. V was clipped by 5 bases and J by 7 bases; unmatched bases: 14. The chain's CDR3 is CASSPNLGLAGDQNIQYF. CDR3 coding DNA: TGTGCCAGCAGCCCAAATCTTGGACTAGCGGGAGACCAGAACATTCAGTACTTC. Full variable domain (remainder filled in from reference TRBV11-2 and TRBJ2-4): EAGVAQSPRYKIIEKRQSVAFWCNPISGHATLYWYQQILGQGPKLLIQFQNNGVVDDSQLPKDRFSAERLKGVDSTLKIQPAKLEDSAVYLCASSPNLGLAGDQNIQYFGAGTRLSVL.

The chain is built from TRBV7-9 and TRBJ1-4; D might be TRBD1 (5 bases). The CDR3 covers 16 residues. The V gene lost 5 bases and the J gene lost 0 bases, with 13 bases spanning the gap. The germline CDR1 and CDR2 sequences are SEHNR and FQNEAQ (reference sequence). CDR3 region: CASSRDSFATNEKLFF. In nucleotides, the CDR3 is TGTGCCAGCAGCCGGGACTCATTTGCAACTAATGAAAAACTGTTTTTT.

The chain couples TRBV7-2 to TRBJ1-6; 9 positions match TRBD1. V trimming: 6 bases; J trimming: 6 bases; junction bases outside the gene matches: 6. Germline V gene data show CDR1 as SGHTA and CDR2 as FQGNSA. This CDR3 has 15 residues. The CDR3 sequence is CASRKTGGPNSPLHF. The CDR3 DNA reads TGTGCCAGCAGAAAGACAGGGGGGCCTAATTCACCCCTCCACTTT.

The chain employs TRBV6-2 or TRBV6-3 and TRBJ1-2, with D hard to call. Trimming removed 6 bases from V and 1 base from J, with 3 bases in between. CDR3 length equals 11 residues. Germline-derived CDR1 and CDR2 are MNHEY and SVGEGT. Here the CDR3 DNA reads TGTGCCAGCAGCCTTAACTATGGCTACACCTTC. Residues: CASSLNYGYTF.

This chain connects TRBV7-2 to TRBJ2-7; the match to TRBD1 covers 7 bases. V lost 5 bases to trimming and J lost 3 bases; unmatched junction nucleotides: 7. CDR3 length: 14 amino acids. The V gene's germline CDR1 is SGHTA and CDR2 FQGNSA. In nucleotides, the CDR3 is TGTGCCAGCAGCCTCGACAGGGATATCTACGAGCAGTACTTC. Encoded protein: CASSLDRDIYEQYF.

The chain combines TRBV15 with TRBJ2-5; D unclear. Germline V gene lookup returns CDR1 LNHNV and CDR2 YYDKDF (reference sequence). CDR3 length: 12 residues. V was trimmed by 1 base and J by 5 bases, leaving 5 bases between them. Here the CDR3 reads CATSRVWETQYF. The CDR3 bases are TGTGCCACCAGCAGAGTATGGGAGACCCAGTACTTC.

The chain carries TRBV4-2 and TRBJ2-1, with a possible D match to TRBD1 (6 bases). CDR3 length: 15 residues. Germline V gives CDR1 LGHNA, CDR2 YNFKEQ. V lost 5 bases and J 4 bases, leaving 15 bases between the germline ends. The CDR3 loop reads CASSKGERDYNEQFF. CDR3 nucleotide sequence: TGTGCCAGCAGCAAGGGGGAACGGGATTACAATGAGCAGTTCTTC.

This sequence joins TRBV28 and TRBJ1-3; 7 bases fit TRBD1. Unmatched junction bases numbered 4, after V lost 5 bases and J lost 0 bases. Germline values: CDR1 MDHEN, CDR2 SYDVKM. The CDR3 length is 15 residues. The CDR3 coding sequence is TGTGCCAGCAGTGACAGGGTCGGCTCTGGAAACACCATATATTTT. Its protein is CASSDRVGSGNTIYF.

The chain combines TRBV7-9 with TRBJ2-7; 7 bases are a match to TRBD1. The junction had 4 bases not matched to a gene; V was cut back by 6 bases and J by 2 bases. Germline V lookup: CDR1 SEHNR, CDR2 FQNEAQ (reference sequence). The CDR3 is made up of 13 amino acids. CDR3: CASSWDRAYEQYF. CDR3 nucleotide sequence: TGTGCCAGCAGTTGGGACAGAGCCTACGAGCAGTACTTC.

V is TRBV7-9 and J is TRBJ1-4; D unclear. This CDR3 contains 15 residues. V shed 5 bases and J shed 4 bases, with 14 bases lying between them. CDR1 is SEHNR and CDR2 is FQNEAQ in the germline V gene (reference sequence). The CDR3 sequence is CASSPGRQLNEKLFF. In DNA form, the CDR3 reads TGTGCCAGCAGCCCCGGACGGCAACTTAATGAAAAACTGTTTTTT.

The V gene is TRBV3-1 (or the pseudogene TRBV3-2), the J gene TRBJ2-7, with unresolved D. Germline CDR1 and CDR2: LGHDT and YNNKEL (reference sequence). The CDR3 contains 11 residues. With 4 bases removed from V and 5 bases from J, the gap between germline ends came to 6 bases. The CDR3 spells CASSLRDEQYF. In nucleotides, the CDR3 is TGTGCCAGCAGCCTTCGGGACGAGCAGTACTTC.

The chain combines TRBV19 with TRBJ1-2, with D possibly matching TRBD1 (6 bases). CDR1 and CDR2 from the germline V gene are LNHDA and SQIVND (reference sequence). V was trimmed by 9 bases and J by 4 bases, leaving 12 bases between them. The CDR3 extends over 12 amino acids. CDR3 in DNA: TGTGCCAGCCGATTGGACAGCTATGGCTACACCTTC. This translates into CASRLDSYGYTF.

This clone turned up a few times. The rearrangement links TRBV10-3 to TRBJ2-2; 8 bases are a match to TRBD1. Germline lookup yields CDR1 ENHRY and CDR2 SYGVKD. V was pared by 6 bases and J by 4 bases, with 7 bases of the junction left unmatched. The CDR3 has 15 residues. The CDR3 DNA is TGTGCCATCAGGGACAGGGCGTTTTCCACCGGGGAGCTGTTTTTT. Amino acid sequence: CAIRDRAFSTGELFF.

The gene calls are TRBV4-3 and TRBJ2-1, with 9 bases that match TRBD2. The CDR3 is 16 residues long. Germline CDR1 is LGHNA and CDR2 is YSLEER. V lost 3 bases, J lost 7 bases, and 10 bases stayed unmatched. DNA of the CDR3: TGCGCCAGCAGCCAGACCCCCGGAGCGGGAGGAAATGAGCAGTTCTTC. Its protein is CASSQTPGAGGNEQFF.

The rearrangement joins TRBV11-2 to TRBJ2-1, with a tentative D call TRBD2 (5 bases). The germline V and J ends were trimmed by 0 bases and 1 base, with 7 bases remaining between them. CDR1 is SGHAT and CDR2 is FQNNGV in the germline V gene. There are 15 residues in the CDR3. Here the CDR3 reads CASSLEGVSYNEQFF. For the CDR3, the DNA is TGTGCCAGCAGCTTAGAGGGAGTTTCCTACAATGAGCAGTTCTTC.

The rearrangement uses TRBV7-7 and TRBJ2-1; D unclear. Looked up from germline, CDR1 is SSHAT and CDR2 is FNYEAQ (reference sequence). The CDR3 contains 18 residues. Trimming removed 4 bases at V and 0 bases at J, with 19 bases between. In DNA form, the CDR3 reads TGTGCCAGCAGCTCTAGGGCCTTTGGACGGAGCTCCTACAATGAGCAGTTCTTC. The encoded protein is CASSSRAFGRSSYNEQFF.

V and J are TRBV27 and TRBJ1-3; D remains unclear. The germline gives CDR1 MNHEY, CDR2 SMNVEV (reference sequence). CDR3 size: 14 residues. V lost 2 bases to trimming and J lost 0 bases, with 5 bases between them. Written as DNA, the CDR3 is TGTGCCAGCAGTTTAGACTACTCTGGAAACACCATATATTTT. It specifies CASSLDYSGNTIYF.

The CDR3 protein is CASSLGRYFSGANVLTF. As DNA, the CDR3 is TGTGCCAGCAGTTTAGGCCGGTACTTCTCTGGGGCCAACGTCCTGACTTTC. The chain employs TRBV27 and TRBJ2-6; D remains unclear. The germline V and J ends were trimmed by 2 bases and 0 bases, with 11 bases remaining between them. The CDR3 spans 17 residues. Per the germline V gene, CDR1 is MNHEY and CDR2 is SMNVEV (reference sequence).

The chain joins TRBV6-1 to TRBJ1-5, with 7 bases identical to TRBD1. This CDR3 has 15 amino acids. Losses at the gene ends were 2 bases for V and 6 bases for J; bases not matched to a gene: 7. Germline V CDR1 and CDR2: MNHNS, SASEGT. Written as DNA, the CDR3 is TGTGCCAGCAGTGAAAGGGGTAGGGGGCTTCAGCCCCAGCATTTT. It encodes CASSERGRGLQPQHF.

V gene TRBV18 combines with J gene TRBJ1-5, with TRBD1 matching 8 bases. CDR3 length: 17 residues. J lost 4 bases, V lost 2 bases, and 10 bases had no gene match. Per the germline V gene, CDR1 is KGHSH and CDR2 is LQKENI. The CDR3 is CASSPKNWRQGNQPQHF. Written as DNA, the CDR3 is TGTGCCAGCTCACCAAAGAATTGGAGACAGGGGAATCAGCCCCAGCATTTT.

In this sample, this clone turned up once. The rearrangement links TRBV28 to TRBJ2-7; 7 bases line up with TRBD1. Germline V CDR1 and CDR2: MDHEN, SYDVKM. J gave up 3 bases and V 4 bases, and 6 bases lay outside the gene matches. The CDR3 has 14 amino acids. The CDR3 loop reads CASSSPGQSYEQYF. The CDR3 nucleotides read TGTGCCAGCAGTTCACCGGGACAGAGCTACGAGCAGTACTTC.

This clone was seen only once. The chain combines TRBV28 with TRBJ1-5; D uncertain. V lost 2 bases to trimming and J lost 2 bases, with 7 bases between them. This CDR3 region has 14 residues. Per the germline V gene, CDR1 is MDHEN and CDR2 is SYDVKM. The CDR3 sequence is CASSLHGGNQPQHF. The CDR3 region has the DNA TGTGCCAGCAGTTTACACGGGGGCAATCAGCCCCAGCATTTT.

This clone was picked up one time. The CDR3 reads CASSTGTGLHSPLHF. CDR3 bases: TGTGCCAGCAGCACCGGGACAGGGCTACATTCACCCCTCCACTTT. The chain joins TRBV3-1 (or the pseudogene TRBV3-2) to TRBJ1-6, with 9 bases lining up with TRBD1. The V and J ends lost 5 bases and 8 bases, in that order; junction bases with no gene match: 7. The CDR3 extends over 15 amino acids. Germline V CDR1 and CDR2: LGHDT, YNNKEL (reference sequence).

This clone was detected only a few times. The chain uses TRBV28 and TRBJ2-1; perhaps D is TRBD1 or TRBD2 (5 bases each). The CDR3 covers 17 residues. V was clipped by 5 bases and J by 0 bases, with 17 bases between them. Germline V gene data show CDR1 as MDHEN and CDR2 as SYDVKM. The CDR3 sequence: CASSHQGRTSSYNEQFF. For the CDR3, the DNA is TGTGCCAGCAGTCACCAGGGACGTACCAGCTCCTACAATGAGCAGTTCTTC.